This T cell receptor beta chain was sequenced for a study of blood T cell repertoires in COVID-19. Turning to the study itself: Specimens from acute and convalescent COVID-19 originated in the United States, Italy and Spain. PBMCs, B-cell-depleted T cells, or T cells were the source of the cDNA or gDNA that made up the material.

Looked up from germline, CDR1 is SGDLS and CDR2 is YYNGEE. There are 17 residues in the CDR3. V lost 3 bases and J lost 2; bases outside the gene matches: 12. In the original processing: By means of reference gene primer amplification, nucleated cell counts were estimated. Repertoires were generated with immunoSEQ multiplex PCR, while TCRdb's copy carries only in-frame clones and drops some. V, J and clone size derive from that table, while D and trimming were established from the DNA sequence. The sample lists roughly 100,000 clones, roughly nine tenths seen once, with about 3.5% in the top ten. This clonotype was sampled from a woman between 55 and 75 years old with acute or convalescent COVID-19. This chain uses TRBV9 with TRBJ1-1; TRBD1 matches 8 bases. Sequenced: peripheral blood. The DNA of the CDR3 is TGTGCCAGCAGCGCCGGTCTGGACAGGGTGGTTAACACTGAAGCTTTCTTT. It yields the protein CASSAGLDRVVNTEAFF.